Each of the 26 T cell receptor beta chains below was sequenced from the same sample in a study of yellow fever vaccine responses in identical twins. TCRdb re-analysed the RT-PCR reads in MiXCR, keeping a single row per CDR3 protein. The sample includes fewer than 1,000 distinct CDR3 sequences, around 80% of them seen just once. This sample comprised T cells from blood (PBMCs), unsorted or a sorted subset (not recorded which), obtained before or after yellow fever vaccination (not recorded which). These receptor sequences come from a female donor who received the yellow fever vaccine.

The gene calls are TRBV10-1 and TRBJ1-2; 10 bases are a match to TRBD1. From germline, CDR1 is WNHNN and CDR2 SYGVQD (reference sequence). The CDR3 has 14 residues. The junction had 2 bases not matched to a gene; V was cut back by 0 bases and J by 7 bases. CDR3 nucleotides: TGCGCCAGCAGTGAGTCCGGGACAGGGGTTGGCTACACCTTC. It specifies CASSESGTGVGYTF.

CDR3 DNA sequence: TGTGCCAGCAGTCTCGAGGCAACTAATGAAAAACTGTTTTTT. This encodes CASSLEATNEKLFF. The V gene is TRBV2, the J gene TRBJ1-4; D is unclear. The CDR3 is made up of 14 amino acids. Trimming removed 5 bases at V and 0 bases at J, with 7 bases between. Per the germline V gene, CDR1 is SNHLY and CDR2 is FYNNEI.

The gene calls are TRBV4-2 and TRBJ1-5; a weak D match, TRBD1 (5 bases). CDR3 size: 16 residues. The germline V gene encodes CDR1 LGHNA and CDR2 YNFKEQ. V was shortened by 6 bases and J by 2 bases, with 17 bases between the two germline ends. CDR3 DNA: TGTGCCAGCAGTAGCGGGGGGGGAATAGGCAATCAGCCCCAGCATTTT. Its protein product is CASSSGGGIGNQPQHF.

The V gene is TRBV18, the J gene TRBJ2-5, with a weak D call TRBD2 (6 bases). The length of the CDR3 is 14 residues. Germline V gives CDR1 KGHSH, CDR2 LQKENI. The ends were cut back, 6 bases at V and 0 bases at J, with 11 bases in the middle. Here the CDR3 reads CASSAGSYQETQYF. The CDR3 DNA reads as TGTGCCAGCTCGGCGGGGTCGTACCAAGAGACCCAGTACTTC.

The CDR3 region is CASSQQEQGSEQYF. The CDR3 nucleotides are TGCGCCAGCAGCCAACAGGAACAGGGGAGCGAGCAGTACTTC. The chain is built from TRBV4-1 and TRBJ2-7, with 7 bases that match TRBD1. The length of the CDR3 is 14 residues. Germline V CDR1 and CDR2: MGHRA, YSYEKL. With V trimmed by 2 bases and J by 6 bases, 7 bases remained unmatched.

The chain employs TRBV3-1 and TRBJ2-7, with D uncertain. Germline CDR1 is LGHDT and CDR2 is YNNKEL (reference sequence). This CDR3 region has 12 residues. Trimming shortened V by 1 base and J by 3 bases, and 4 bases separated the two germline ends. The CDR3 coding sequence is TGTGCCAGCAGCCAAGGGGGCTACGAGCAGTACTTC. Translated: CASSQGGYEQYF.

The J gene is TRBJ1-1, the V gene TRBV5-6, with a tentative D call TRBD1 (5 bases). V lost 1 base and J 4 bases, leaving 8 bases between the germline ends. Per germline, CDR1 SGHDT and CDR2 YYEEEE. CDR3 length: 13 residues. The chain's CDR3 is CASSLLGGTEAFF. The CDR3 DNA sequence: TGTGCCAGCAGCTTGTTGGGGGGCACTGAAGCTTTCTTT.

This chain joins TRBV14 and TRBJ2-1; TRBD2 agrees at 11 bases. The CDR3 runs to 17 residues. J was trimmed by 2 bases and V by 4 bases; bases with no gene match: 7. Germline V gene data show CDR1 as SGHDN and CDR2 as FVKESK. The CDR3 DNA follows: TGTGCCAGCAGCCCCGACGGGACTAGCGGCCCCTACAATGAGCAGTTCTTC. Translating it yields CASSPDGTSGPYNEQFF.

This sequence joins TRBV4-3 and TRBJ1-2; possible D gene TRBD1, 5 bases. From germline, CDR1 is LGHNA and CDR2 YSLEER. Trimming left V 0 bases short and J 0 bases short, with 11 bases between. The CDR3 is 16 residues long. The CDR3 reads CASSQEGVGANYGYTF. CDR3 nucleotides: TGCGCCAGCAGCCAAGAAGGGGTGGGGGCTAACTATGGCTACACCTTC.

The gene calls are TRBV23-1 and TRBJ2-1; 9 positions match TRBD2. TRBV23-1 is an ORF for which the function is uncertain. V was clipped by 3 bases and J by 4 bases; unmatched bases: 13. The CDR3 has 18 residues. The CDR3 protein is CASSQTSGPASVYNEQFF. The CDR3 DNA is TGCGCCAGCAGTCAGACTAGCGGTCCGGCTTCGGTTTACAATGAGCAGTTCTTC.

The V call is TRBV20-1, the J call TRBJ1-1, with 7 bases that match TRBD1. V shed 6 bases, J shed 4 bases, and the junction held 8 bases outside the gene matches. CDR1 and CDR2 from the germline V gene are DFQATT and SNEGSKA (reference sequence). The CDR3 covers 13 residues. The CDR3 reads CSATDRVGTEAFF. The CDR3 DNA follows: TGCAGTGCCACCGACAGGGTTGGCACTGAAGCTTTCTTT.

The CDR3 DNA is TGTGCCAGCAGTGTTAGTCTCCTAGCGGGAGTTGAGCAGTTCTTC. It specifies CASSVSLLAGVEQFF. This chain links TRBV6-1 with TRBJ2-1; 10 bases match TRBD2. Trimming at V came to 4 bases and at J to 9 bases, leaving 9 bases not matched to a gene. Per the germline V gene, CDR1 is MNHNS and CDR2 is SASEGT. This CDR3 is built from 15 residues.

In this sample, this clonotype turned up a few times. This CDR3 is CAWSVSTLREQFF. The CDR3 DNA sequence: TGTGCCTGGAGTGTAAGCACACTCCGTGAGCAGTTCTTC. The chain carries TRBV30 and TRBJ2-1; D remains ambiguous. The CDR3 is made up of 13 amino acids. Trimming stripped 0 bases from V and 9 bases from J, with 12 bases between. Germline V gene sequence: CDR1 GTSNPN, CDR2 SVGIG (reference sequence).

This CDR3 reads CASSFGQSNSPLHF. CDR3 bases: TGCGCCAGCAGCTTCGGGCAGAGCAATTCACCCCTCCACTTT. V is TRBV5-1 and J is TRBJ1-6, with D unresolved. Germline V gene sequence: CDR1 SGHRS, CDR2 YFSETQ. V dropped 2 bases and J dropped 7 bases, with 10 bases sitting between them. The CDR3 spans 14 residues.

This clonotype was seen only a few times. V gene TRBV20-1 combines with J gene TRBJ2-1; tentative D call: TRBD2 (5 bases). V was trimmed by 0 bases and J by 4 bases, leaving 7 bases between them. The CDR3 is made up of 13 amino acids. Germline V gene lookup returns CDR1 DFQATT and CDR2 SNEGSKA (reference sequence). The CDR3 bases are TGCAGTGCTAGAGAAGCGGAATACAATGAGCAGTTCTTC. Its protein product is CSAREAEYNEQFF.

The J gene is TRBJ1-1, the V gene TRBV10-3; D possibly corresponds to TRBD1 (6 bases). V was shortened by 6 bases and J by 5 bases, with 13 bases between the two germline ends. The CDR3 spans 13 residues. Germline CDR1 reads ENHRY; CDR2 reads SYGVKD. The CDR3 spells CAIRGGEGTEAFF. The DNA of the CDR3 is TGTGCCATCAGAGGGGGGGAGGGGACTGAAGCTTTCTTT.

This clonotype appeared a few times. The chain links TRBV11-3 to TRBJ1-5; maybe TRBD1 (6 bases). Trimming left V 6 bases short and J 1 base short, with 13 bases between. The CDR3 has 15 residues. Germline V lookup: CDR1 SGHNT, CDR2 YENEEA. CDR3 sequence: CASSFTGTSNQPQHF. CDR3 in DNA: TGTGCCAGCAGTTTTACAGGGACCAGCAATCAGCCCCAGCATTTT.

V is TRBV11-1 and J is TRBJ1-1, with TRBD1 identical over 9 bases. Per germline, CDR1 SGHAT and CDR2 FQDESV (reference sequence). V shed 5 bases, J shed 3 bases, and the junction held 4 bases outside the gene matches. The CDR3 consists of 14 residues. DNA of the CDR3: TGTGCCAGCAGCCACCGGGACAGGGACACTGAAGCTTTCTTT. This encodes CASSHRDRDTEAFF.

This clonotype has only a few counts. The V call is TRBV11-2, the J call TRBJ2-1, with TRBD1 as a possible D gene (6 bases). The germline gives CDR1 SGHAT, CDR2 FQNNGV. CDR3 length: 14 residues. V was cut by 6 bases and J by 4 bases, with 13 bases left in between. In DNA form, the CDR3 reads TGTGCCAGCAGACCGGGACAACAATACAATGAGCAGTTCTTC. Its translation: CASRPGQQYNEQFF. Using reference TRBV11-2 and TRBJ2-1 for the parts outside the CDR3, the full variable domain is EAGVAQSPRYKIIEKRQSVAFWCNPISGHATLYWYQQILGQGPKLLIQFQNNGVVDDSQLPKDRFSAERLKGVDSTLKIQPAKLEDSAVYLCASRPGQQYNEQFFGPGTRLTVL.

This clonotype was seen a handful of times. The chain carries TRBV7-2 and TRBJ2-7, with unresolved D. Germline CDR1 reads SGHTA; CDR2 reads FQGNSA. This CDR3 has 14 residues. Trimming removed 0 bases from V and 2 bases from J, with 8 bases in between. The CDR3, as DNA: TGTGCCAGCAGCTTAGCGGCCAAAACCTACGAGCAGTACTTC. Protein sequence: CASSLAAKTYEQYF. Drawing the rest from reference TRBV7-2 and TRBJ2-7, the complete variable domain is GAGVSQSPSNKVTEKGKDVELRCDPISGHTALYWYRQSLGQGLEFLIYFQGNSAPDKSGLPSDRFSAERTGGSVSTLTIQRTQQEDSAVYLCASSLAAKTYEQYFGPGTRLTVT.

V is TRBV11-2 and J is TRBJ1-3; D remains ambiguous. The length of the CDR3 is 11 residues. The germline gives CDR1 SGHAT, CDR2 FQNNGV. Trimming removed 1 base from V and 5 bases from J, with 0 bases in between. The CDR3 here is CASSLGNTIYF. CDR3 sequence (DNA): TGTGCCAGCAGCTTAGGAAACACCATATATTTT.

The chain links TRBV3-1 to TRBJ2-5, with TRBD1 identical over 8 bases. CDR3 length: 14 residues. In germline, CDR1 is LGHDT, CDR2 YNNKEL (reference sequence). V gave up 5 bases and J gave up 3 bases; unmatched junction bases: 5. The CDR3 sequence is CASSFGTGKETQYF. DNA of the CDR3: TGTGCCAGCAGCTTCGGGACAGGAAAAGAGACCCAGTACTTC.

The sample holds a few counts of this clonotype. The chain links TRBV4-1 to TRBJ2-7, with 13 positions matching TRBD2. The V and J ends lost 4 bases and 3 bases, in that order; junction bases with no gene match: 6. Germline V gene data show CDR1 as MGHRA and CDR2 as YSYEKL. There are 16 residues in the CDR3. CDR3 nucleotides: TGCGCCAGCAGCCCGTTAGGGACTAGCGGGATCTACGAGCAGTACTTC. As protein: CASSPLGTSGIYEQYF.

J is TRBJ1-4 and V is TRBV4-1; no clear D gene. The V and J ends lost 4 bases and 8 bases respectively, with 8 bases between them. The CDR3 is 12 amino acids. Germline V gives CDR1 MGHRA, CDR2 YSYEKL. The CDR3 spells CASSPLGEKLFF. The CDR3 DNA is TGCGCCAGCAGCCCCTTAGGGGAAAAACTGTTTTTT.

The gene calls are TRBV12-3 or TRBV12-4 and TRBJ1-1, with D maybe TRBD1 (5 bases). V lost 4 bases to trimming and J lost 4 bases, with 10 bases between them. The CDR3 runs 13 residues. The CDR3 reads CASSSRGTTEAFF. The CDR3 DNA reads TGTGCCAGCAGTTCGCGAGGGACCACTGAAGCTTTCTTT.

V is TRBV27 and J is TRBJ2-1, with unresolved D. The CDR3 has 14 amino acids. Germline-derived CDR1 and CDR2 are MNHEY and SMNVEV (reference sequence). Between the trimmed V and J ends, which lost 1 base and 7 bases, there was a span of 11 bases. The CDR3 DNA is TGTGCCAGCAGTTTATTCCCAGGTGGTAATGAGCAGTTCTTC. Translating gives CASSLFPGGNEQFF.